What follows are 24 T cell receptor beta chains derived from one specimen sequenced in a study of circulating tumor DNA in untreated peripheral T-cell lymphoma. Produced via immunoSEQ multiplex PCR; TCRdb's table is partial and in-frame only. The sample carries 2,000 to 2,500 clones, around 80% recorded once. Sequencing was done on a sample of tumor tissue. These TCRs come from a human donor with peripheral T-cell lymphoma.

The chain recombines TRBV7-6 with TRBJ2-2, with 8 bases lining up with TRBD1. J gave up 3 bases and V 6 bases, and 9 bases lay outside the gene matches. Germline CDR1 reads SGHVS; CDR2 reads FNYEAQ. This CDR3 spans 16 amino acids. In nucleotides, the CDR3 is TGTGCCAGCAGATACACAGGGGGAGCTGACACCGGGGAGCTGTTTTTT. It translates to CASRYTGGADTGELFF.

The rearrangement uses TRBV6-8 and TRBJ2-6; D remains ambiguous. V was pared by 6 bases and J by 1 base, with 13 bases between. The CDR3 has 16 amino acids. Germline V gene lookup returns CDR1 MNHGY and CDR2 SAAAGT. This CDR3 reads CASREHPGSGANVLTF. CDR3 DNA: TGTGCCAGCAGAGAGCATCCAGGTTCTGGGGCCAACGTCCTGACTTTC.

J is TRBJ2-3 and V is TRBV7-2, with TRBD2 matching 11 bases. CDR3 length equals 15 residues. The V and J ends lost 5 bases and 1 base, in that order; junction bases with no gene match: 2. From germline, CDR1 is SGHTA and CDR2 FQGNSA. The CDR3 nucleotides read TGTGCCAGCAGCATACTAGCGGGGGGCACAGATACGCAGTATTTT. This gives the protein CASSILAGGTDTQYF.

The genes are TRBV28 and TRBJ1-2; the D is unclear. Trimming shortened V by 2 bases and J by 4 bases, and 5 bases separated the two germline ends. Germline loops: CDR1 MDHEN, CDR2 SYDVKM. The CDR3 consists of 12 residues. CDR3 bases: TGTGCCAGCAGTTTAGAATTCTATGGCTACACCTTC. Its protein is CASSLEFYGYTF.

The rearrangement uses TRBV18 and TRBJ1-1; 7 bases are a match to TRBD1. The CDR3 extends over 16 amino acids. Germline CDR1 is KGHSH and CDR2 is LQKENI. After removal of 1 base from V and 2 bases from J, the junction contained 7 bases not matched to a gene. CDR3 bases: TGTGCCAGCTCACCACAGGTGACAGGGACCAACACTGAAGCTTTCTTT. Its translation is CASSPQVTGTNTEAFF.

The V and J genes are TRBV5-1 and TRBJ2-7; 12 positions agree with TRBD2. V was pared by 2 bases and J by 7 bases, with 10 bases of the junction left unmatched. Germline V lookup: CDR1 SGHRS, CDR2 YFSETQ. The CDR3 loop spans 16 amino acids. CDR3 region: CASSFLLAGGAKEQYF. In DNA form, the CDR3 reads TGCGCCAGCAGCTTTTTACTAGCGGGAGGCGCTAAGGAGCAGTACTTC.

The chain employs TRBV6-8 and TRBJ1-1; D remains ambiguous. V gave up 4 bases and J gave up 7 bases, with 13 bases separating them. Per the germline V gene, CDR1 is MNHGY and CDR2 is SAAAGT. CDR3 length equals 13 residues. CDR3 region: CASSSYREDEAFF. In nucleotides, the CDR3 is TGTGCCAGCAGTTCCTACCGGGAGGATGAAGCTTTCTTT.

The chain links TRBV28 to TRBJ2-5, with a weak D call TRBD1 (6 bases). V shed 4 bases and J shed 5 bases, with 11 bases lying between them. Germline V gene data show CDR1 as MDHEN and CDR2 as SYDVKM. The CDR3 has 13 amino acids. As DNA, the CDR3 is TGTGCCAGCAGTTCCCAGGGGCTGGAGACCCAGTACTTC. It specifies CASSSQGLETQYF.

The rearrangement links TRBV18 to TRBJ1-1; 7 bases are shared with TRBD1. CDR3 length: 14 residues. V lost 6 bases, J lost 1 base, and 5 bases stayed unmatched. From germline, CDR1 is KGHSH and CDR2 LQKENI. CDR3 DNA sequence: TGTGCCAGCTCTCGACAGGGAGAGAACACTGAAGCTTTCTTT. This sequence encodes CASSRQGENTEAFF.

The chain employs TRBV16 and TRBJ2-5; D possibly corresponds to TRBD1 (6 bases). The CDR3 contains 13 residues. CDR1 and CDR2 (germline): KGHSY, FQNENV. The germline V and J ends were trimmed by 3 bases and 5 bases, with 10 bases remaining between them. CDR3 in amino acids: CASSQTGGETQYF. The CDR3 bases are TGTGCCAGCAGCCAGACAGGCGGTGAGACCCAGTACTTC.

This clone was observed a single time. The J gene is TRBJ2-5, the V gene TRBV7-2; perhaps D is TRBD1 or TRBD2 (5 bases each). The CDR3 spans 13 residues. V was pared by 4 bases and J by 4 bases, with 10 bases between. CDR1 and CDR2 from the germline V gene are SGHTA and FQGNSA. Written as DNA, the CDR3 is TGTGCCAGCAGCTCCGGGGCAAGAGAGACCCAGTACTTC. Its translation is CASSSGARETQYF.

The rearrangement links TRBV12-5 to TRBJ2-1, with 12 bases that match TRBD2. The CDR3 is 15 residues long. In germline, CDR1 is LGHNT, CDR2 FRNRAP. CDR3 loop: CASTLLAGGYNEQFF. The CDR3 DNA is TGTGCCAGCACCTTACTAGCGGGAGGCTACAATGAGCAGTTCTTC.

The gene calls are TRBV6-8 and TRBJ2-1; D remains unclear. This CDR3 comprises 16 residues. In germline, CDR1 is MNHGY, CDR2 SAAAGT. V lost 2 bases to trimming and J lost 2 bases, with 13 bases between them. The CDR3 nucleotides read TGTGCCAGCAGTTACGGTATTGTGGTTCCCTACAATGAGCAGTTCTTC. Translating gives CASSYGIVVPYNEQFF.

V gene TRBV30 combines with J gene TRBJ1-1; D remains ambiguous. The CDR3 covers 11 residues. Germline V gives CDR1 GTSNPN, CDR2 SVGIG (reference sequence). CDR3 in DNA: TGTGCTCAAGATAGGAACACTGAAGCTTTCTTT. It specifies CAQDRNTEAFF.

This chain uses TRBV28 with TRBJ1-2; D unresolved. Trimming left V 10 bases short and J 1 base short, with 10 bases between. The CDR3 runs 12 residues. CDR1 is MDHEN, CDR2 SYDVKM, per germline. CDR3 residues: CATPRGNYGYTF. For the CDR3, the DNA is TGTGCCACCCCACGGGGTAACTATGGCTACACCTTC.

The chain has TRBV29-1 and TRBJ1-1; maybe TRBD1 (5 bases). V dropped 7 bases and J dropped 8 bases, with 17 bases sitting between them. CDR1 is SQVTM and CDR2 is ANQGSEA in the germline V gene. This CDR3 is built from 12 residues. CDR3: CSAGTGVQEAFF. DNA for the CDR3: TGCAGCGCCGGGACGGGGGTCCAAGAAGCTTTCTTT.

This clone was picked up one time. The chain uses TRBV7-5 and TRBJ2-2. TRBV7-5 is termed a pseudogene. The CDR3 has 15 amino acids. In DNA form, the CDR3 reads TGTGCCAGCAGCACCGCTTGGGGGAGCTCCGGGGAGCTGTTTTTT. Translation gives CASSTAWGSSGELFF.

The chain has TRBV29-1 and TRBJ2-2; tentatively, D is TRBD2 (6 bases). The CDR3 contains 14 residues. Germline V gene sequence: CDR1 SQVTM, CDR2 ANQGSEA. Trimming removed 7 bases from V and 1 base from J, with 13 bases in between. The CDR3 nucleotides are TGCAGCGCCGTATACGGGGGGAACACCGGGGAGCTGTTTTTT. This encodes CSAVYGGNTGELFF.

V gene TRBV19 combines with J gene TRBJ1-2; D not resolved. Germline V gives CDR1 LNHDA, CDR2 SQIVND (reference sequence). The CDR3 runs to 12 residues. The V gene lost 3 bases and the J gene lost 4 bases, with 6 bases spanning the gap. CDR3 loop: CASSMGGYGYTF. The CDR3 bases are TGTGCCAGTAGTATGGGAGGCTATGGCTACACCTTC. Full variable domain (missing parts from reference TRBV19 and TRBJ1-2): DGGITQSPKYLFRKEGQNVTLSCEQNLNHDAMYWYRQDPGQGLRLIYYSQIVNDFQKGDIAEGYSVSREKKESFPLTVTSAQKNPTAFYLCASSMGGYGYTFGSGTRLTVV.

The chain joins TRBV6-8 to TRBJ1-5; no definite D call. The CDR3 spans 12 residues. CDR1 and CDR2 (germline): MNHGY, SAAAGT. Trimming removed 0 bases from V and 12 bases from J, with 9 bases in between. The CDR3 DNA sequence: TGTGCCAGCAGTTACTCGATTGAGGGCCAGCATTTT. It codes for CASSYSIEGQHF.

The chain uses TRBV11-3 and TRBJ1-1, with unresolved D. Germline CDR1 is SGHNT and CDR2 is YENEEA. The CDR3 consists of 14 residues. Deletions cut 5 bases from V and 6 bases from J, with 16 bases between. This CDR3 reads CASSTSGVNSEAFF. CDR3 sequence (DNA): TGTGCCAGCAGCACATCTGGGGTGAATTCTGAAGCTTTCTTT.

This clone was recorded a few times. CDR3 in amino acids: CASSVGTSGGVQYF. CDR3 coding DNA: TGTGCCAGCAGCGTAGGGACTAGCGGTGGCGTGCAGTACTTC. This rearrangement joins TRBV11-3 to TRBJ2-7; 11 bases fit TRBD2. V gave up 5 bases and J gave up 9 bases; unmatched junction bases: 9. The germline gives CDR1 SGHNT, CDR2 YENEEA. The CDR3 sequence is 14 residues long.

CDR3 bases: TGTGCCAGCAGCTTTGTAGTAGGGAGCTACGAGCAGTACTTC. It yields the protein CASSFVVGSYEQYF. The V call is TRBV11-3, the J call TRBJ2-7; D possibly corresponds to TRBD2 (5 bases). Per germline, CDR1 SGHNT and CDR2 YENEEA. V dropped 3 bases and J dropped 3 bases, with 12 bases sitting between them. The CDR3 is 14 amino acids.

This clone was seen only a few times. This chain connects TRBV6-8 to TRBJ2-3; D is undetermined. The CDR3 spans 15 residues. Looked up from germline, CDR1 is MNHGY and CDR2 is SAAAGT. V lost 0 bases, J lost 6 bases, and 13 bases lay in between. The CDR3 reads CASSYSPVRLDTQYF. CDR3 in DNA: TGTGCCAGCAGTTACTCCCCCGTTAGACTGGATACGCAGTATTTT.